This T cell receptor (beta chain) was documented in a study of blood T cells in healthy people across ages. Study overall: About one barcoded beta molecule per two T cells came from capture by template switching.

The sample holds many counts of this clonotype. The use of a sample-barcoded 5' primer and a J-beta primer mix characterized a second PCR of about 7 to 12 cycles. In TCRdb, the 5' RACE reads were re-called with MiXCR into one record per CDR3 protein. Of some 700,000 distinct CDR3 sequences listed, about a fifth are singletons. V was cut by 3 bases and J by 2 bases, with 7 bases left in between. The length of the CDR3 is 13 residues. Germline CDR1 MNHEY, CDR2 SVGAGI. The sequenced sample consisted of blood. The chain carries TRBV6-5 and TRBJ1-2; D not certain. The TCR comes from a man between 65 and 79 years old in good health. DNA of the CDR3: TGTGCCAGCAGTTATGGCAGGAACTATGGCTACACCTTC. Amino acids: CASSYGRNYGYTF.